Detailed here is one T cell receptor (beta chain). Per the germline V gene, CDR1 is LNHNV and CDR2 is YYDKDF (reference sequence). V lost 5 bases and J 3 bases, leaving 14 bases between the germline ends. The CDR3 has 14 residues. The data were obtained in a study of shared clonotypes between healthy human individuals. This table comes from immunoSEQ multiplex PCR, and its TCRdb copy is limited to in-frame clones, with some not included. Of about 320,000 clones listed, more than 75% are singletons. The origin of this receptor is a man aged 18 to 35 in good health. Sequencing was done on a sample of memory CD8+ T cells sorted from blood. Subset given: CD45RO+ cells pooled with CCR7-negative TemRA cells. The V call is TRBV15, the J call TRBJ2-7, with D possibly TRBD2 on 6 matching bases. The CDR3 region is CATSSGGEGYEQYF. The CDR3 nucleotides are TGTGCCACCAGCTCCGGGGGTGAGGGCTACGAGCAGTACTTC.